The rows below give T cell receptor beta chains drawn from one sample of a study of metastatic and nonmetastatic thyroid tumors. TCRdb called clones again from the PCR reads with MiXCR. The repertoire holds around 53,000 clones, with approximately 17% as singletons. The sample taken for sequencing was blood. Receptors were obtained from a female donor with papillary thyroid cancer or a benign thyroid nodule (not recorded which). Some clones in this sample may be carry-over from other donors' samples. The CDR3 runs from the conserved cysteine through the conserved F or W. Fields, in order: D gene, J gene, V gene, clone size, CDR3 protein, CDR3 DNA. The D gene is left open where the match is weak. Rows give clone size only sometimes, using once, few, many, or a class for an expanded clone.

d_gene: NA
j_gene: TRBJ2-4
v_gene: TRBV5-1
abundance: many
CDR3aa: CASKATLAKNIQYF
CDR3nt: TGCGCCAGCAAGGCAACGCTAGCCAAAAACATTCAGTACTTC

d_gene: TRBD2
j_gene: TRBJ2-7
v_gene: TRBV12-3/TRBV12-4
abundance: NA
CDR3aa: CASSTLAESSYEQYF
CDR3nt: TGTGCCAGCAGCACTCTAGCGGAGAGCTCCTACGAGCAGTACTTC

d_gene: NA
j_gene: TRBJ2-7
v_gene: TRBV11-2
abundance: NA
CDR3aa: CASSLDIHGNSGSEQYF
CDR3nt: TGTGCCAGCAGCTTAGATATTCACGGGAATAGTGGCTCCGAGCAGTACTTC

d_gene: TRBD1
j_gene: TRBJ2-5
v_gene: TRBV27
abundance: many
CDR3aa: CASSSGLRQGRETQYF
CDR3nt: TGTGCCAGCAGTTCCGGATTGCGACAGGGACGAGAGACCCAGTACTTC

d_gene: NA
j_gene: TRBJ1-2
v_gene: TRBV28
abundance: many
CDR3aa: CASSLGKMVAYGYTF
CDR3nt: TGTGCCAGCAGTTTGGGGAAGATGGTAGCCTATGGCTACACCTTC

d_gene: NA
j_gene: TRBJ1-2
v_gene: TRBV6-2/TRBV6-3
abundance: few
CDR3aa: CASSYPRSRSNYGYTF
CDR3nt: TGTGCCAGCAGTTACCCCCGTTCAAGATCTAACTATGGATACACCTTC

d_gene: NA
j_gene: TRBJ2-5
v_gene: TRBV9
abundance: NA
CDR3aa: CASSEIGRWNFQYF
CDR3nt: TGTGCCAGCAGCGAGATCGGGAGATGGAATTTCCAGTACTTC

d_gene: TRBD2
j_gene: TRBJ2-5
v_gene: TRBV11-3
abundance: NA
CDR3aa: CASSFGTSRGETQYF
CDR3nt: TGTGCCAGCAGCTTTGGGACTTCGCGGGGGGAGACCCAGTACTTC

d_gene: NA
j_gene: TRBJ2-5
v_gene: TRBV7-6
abundance: many
CDR3aa: CASSLGQRQETQYF
CDR3nt: TGTGCCAGCAGCTTAGGGCAGAGACAAGAGACCCAGTACTTC

d_gene: TRBD1
j_gene: TRBJ2-3
v_gene: TRBV4-1
abundance: NA
CDR3aa: CASRQVGQGAGDTQYF
CDR3nt: TGCGCCAGCAGGCAAGTGGGACAGGGGGCAGGAGATACGCAGTATTTT

d_gene: TRBD2
j_gene: TRBJ2-7
v_gene: TRBV9
abundance: many
CDR3aa: CASSPQPSGRVYEQYF
CDR3nt: TGTGCCAGCAGCCCCCAACCCAGCGGGAGGGTCTACGAGCAGTACTTC

d_gene: NA
j_gene: TRBJ1-2
v_gene: TRBV12-3/TRBV12-4
abundance: many
CDR3aa: CASRLDGKTGGYTF
CDR3nt: TGTGCCAGCAGATTAGACGGGAAAACTGGAGGCTACACCTTC

d_gene: TRBD2
j_gene: TRBJ2-7
v_gene: TRBV6-1
abundance: NA
CDR3aa: CASSTVLAGVEQYF
CDR3nt: TGTGCCAGTAGTACGGTACTAGCGGGAGTCGAGCAGTACTTC

d_gene: NA
j_gene: TRBJ2-1
v_gene: TRBV28
abundance: few
CDR3aa: CASRRLDEKFF
CDR3nt: TGTGCCAGCAGAAGGCTTGATGAGAAGTTCTTC

d_gene: NA
j_gene: TRBJ2-7
v_gene: TRBV20-1
abundance: many
CDR3aa: CSAREVLFFAGSVDEQYF
CDR3nt: TGCAGTGCTAGAGAGGTGCTCTTCTTCGCAGGGTCAGTCGACGAGCAGTACTTC

d_gene: NA
j_gene: TRBJ1-2
v_gene: TRBV28
abundance: many
CDR3aa: CASSRGRGGYGYTF
CDR3nt: TGTGCCAGCAGTCGGGGGAGAGGGGGCTATGGCTACACCTTC

d_gene: NA
j_gene: TRBJ2-2
v_gene: TRBV5-4
abundance: many
CDR3aa: CASSLLGTGELFF
CDR3nt: TGTGCCAGCAGCTTGCTAGGTACCGGGGAGCTGTTTTTT

d_gene: NA
j_gene: TRBJ2-5
v_gene: TRBV5-6
abundance: many
CDR3aa: CASSPTGPETQYF
CDR3nt: TGTGCCAGCAGCCCCACAGGACCCGAGACCCAGTACTTC

d_gene: NA
j_gene: TRBJ2-7
v_gene: TRBV6-1
abundance: many
CDR3aa: CASQMAPRWAYEQYF
CDR3nt: TGTGCCAGCCAAATGGCCCCCAGATGGGCCTACGAGCAGTACTTC

d_gene: TRBD2
j_gene: TRBJ2-3
v_gene: TRBV6-1
abundance: many
CDR3aa: CASSEGVGRAGTDTQYF
CDR3nt: TGTGCCAGCAGTGAAGGGGTCGGGAGGGCCGGGACAGATACGCAGTATTTT

d_gene: TRBD1
j_gene: TRBJ2-3
v_gene: TRBV20-1
abundance: many
CDR3aa: CSDYRQDRGTDTQYF
CDR3nt: TGCAGTGATTATAGGCAGGACAGGGGTACAGATACGCAGTATTTT

d_gene: TRBD2
j_gene: TRBJ2-1
v_gene: TRBV20-1
abundance: few
CDR3aa: CSASTRAGGNNEQFF
CDR3nt: TGCAGTGCTAGTACGCGCGCGGGGGGAAACAATGAGCAGTTCTTC

d_gene: NA
j_gene: TRBJ1-5
v_gene: TRBV28
abundance: few
CDR3aa: CASSFDSGGYSNQPQHF
CDR3nt: TGTGCCAGTAGTTTTGATAGTGGGGGTTATAGCAATCAGCCCCAGCATTTT

d_gene: NA
j_gene: TRBJ1-1
v_gene: TRBV3-1
abundance: many
CDR3aa: CASSPLLGNTEAFF
CDR3nt: TGTGCCAGCAGCCCCCTATTAGGGAACACTGAAGCTTTCTTT

d_gene: TRBD2
j_gene: TRBJ2-3
v_gene: TRBV29-1
abundance: many
CDR3aa: CSVDSGGVLSTDTQYF
CDR3nt: TGCAGCGTTGACTCGGGAGGGGTTCTTAGCACAGATACGCAGTATTTT

d_gene: TRBD1
j_gene: TRBJ2-1
v_gene: TRBV25-1
abundance: many
CDR3aa: CASRTGRDEQFF
CDR3nt: TGTGCCAGCAGGACAGGGCGCGATGAGCAGTTCTTC

d_gene: TRBD1
j_gene: TRBJ2-3
v_gene: TRBV19
abundance: many
CDR3aa: CASRKFQGAETDTQYF
CDR3nt: TGTGCCAGTAGGAAATTCCAGGGGGCGGAGACAGATACGCAGTATTTT

d_gene: TRBD2
j_gene: TRBJ2-1
v_gene: TRBV20-1
abundance: many
CDR3aa: CSAATGLARLGEQFF
CDR3nt: TGCAGTGCCGCGACGGGACTAGCTCGACTGGGGGAGCAGTTCTTC

d_gene: NA
j_gene: TRBJ1-2
v_gene: TRBV27
abundance: many
CDR3aa: CASAQKEGGGYGYTF
CDR3nt: TGTGCCAGCGCCCAAAAGGAAGGAGGCGGATATGGCTACACCTTC

d_gene: TRBD1
j_gene: TRBJ2-1
v_gene: TRBV2
abundance: few
CDR3aa: CASSEGRTGGGEQFF
CDR3nt: TGTGCCAGCAGTGAGGGGAGGACAGGGGGTGGTGAGCAGTTCTTC

d_gene: NA
j_gene: TRBJ2-7
v_gene: TRBV7-9
abundance: NA
CDR3aa: CASTSQVYEQYF
CDR3nt: TGTGCCAGCACCTCACAGGTCTACGAGCAGTACTTC

d_gene: NA
j_gene: TRBJ2-1
v_gene: TRBV27
abundance: many
CDR3aa: CASSPFSIPSYNEQFF
CDR3nt: TGTGCCAGCAGCCCGTTTAGCATACCCTCCTACAATGAGCAGTTCTTC

d_gene: NA
j_gene: TRBJ2-7
v_gene: TRBV20-1
abundance: once
CDR3aa: CSASNGRQYQYF
CDR3nt: TGCAGTGCTAGTAATGGGAGACAGTACCAGTACTTC

d_gene: TRBD2
j_gene: TRBJ2-7
v_gene: TRBV20-1
abundance: few
CDR3aa: CSARDLAGSVEQYF
CDR3nt: TGCAGTGCTAGAGATCTAGCGGGAAGTGTAGAGCAGTACTTC

d_gene: NA
j_gene: TRBJ1-1
v_gene: TRBV19
abundance: many
CDR3aa: CASSMGAGTEAFF
CDR3nt: TGTGCCAGTAGTATGGGGGCTGGCACTGAAGCTTTCTTT

d_gene: TRBD1
j_gene: TRBJ2-2
v_gene: TRBV14
abundance: few
CDR3aa: CASKKGGSGELFF
CDR3nt: TGTGCCAGCAAGAAAGGGGGCTCCGGGGAGCTGTTTTTT

d_gene: NA
j_gene: TRBJ2-7
v_gene: TRBV11-2
abundance: NA
CDR3aa: CASSLEGPLRGYEHYF
CDR3nt: TGTGCCAGCAGCTTAGAGGGCCCGCTGAGGGGCTACGAGCATTACTTC